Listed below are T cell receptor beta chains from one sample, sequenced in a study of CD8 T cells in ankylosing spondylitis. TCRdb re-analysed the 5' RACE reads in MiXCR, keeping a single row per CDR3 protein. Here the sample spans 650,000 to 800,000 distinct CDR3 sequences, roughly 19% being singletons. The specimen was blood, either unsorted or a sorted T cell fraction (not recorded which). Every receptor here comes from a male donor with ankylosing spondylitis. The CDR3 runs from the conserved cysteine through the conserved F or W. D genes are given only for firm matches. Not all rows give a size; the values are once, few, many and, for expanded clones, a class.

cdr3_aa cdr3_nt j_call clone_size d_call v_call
CASGPTVSGNTIYF TGTGCTAGTGGTCCGACAGTCTCTGGAAACACCATATATTTT TRBJ1-3 . . TRBV12-5
CASSPGPYNTGELFF TGTGCCAGCAGTCCCGGGCCCTATAACACCGGGGAGCTGTTTTTT TRBJ2-2 few . TRBV6-1
CASSLDPSGLYEQYF TGTGCCAGCAGCTTGGACCCCTCAGGGCTCTACGAGCAGTACTTC TRBJ2-7 . . TRBV5-6
CSATQGGGRSPLHF TGCAGTGCGACGCAGGGGGGGGGACGTTCACCCCTCCACTTT TRBJ1-6 few TRBD1 TRBV20-1
CSARGPGQGYNNSPLHF TGCAGTGCTAGAGGACCGGGACAGGGGTACAATAATTCACCCCTCCACTTT TRBJ1-6 few TRBD1 TRBV20-1
CASSSALDSYNSPLHF TGTGCCAGCAGCTCCGCCTTAGACTCCTATAATTCACCCCTCCACTTT TRBJ1-6 . . TRBV3-1
CASVLTGNSNQPQHF TGTGCCAGCGTTCTGACGGGGAATAGCAATCAGCCCCAGCATTTT TRBJ1-5 few . TRBV7-2
CATSGGLEYEQYF TGTGCCACCAGCGGAGGACTGGAATACGAGCAGTACTTC TRBJ2-7 few . TRBV15
CSVERAGTKNTEAFF TGCAGCGTTGAACGAGCGGGCACTAAGAACACTGAAGCTTTCTTT TRBJ1-1 few . TRBV29-1
CASSFEGASNSPLHF TGCGCCAGCAGCTTCGAGGGGGCTAGTAATTCACCCCTCCACTTT TRBJ1-6 . TRBD1 TRBV5-1
CASSLWGAVETQYF TGTGCCAGCAGTTTATGGGGGGCTGTGGAGACCCAGTACTTC TRBJ2-5 few . TRBV12-3/TRBV12-4
CASSNRLAAYEQYF TGTGCCAGCAGTAACCGACTAGCGGCCTACGAGCAGTACTTC TRBJ2-7 . TRBD2 TRBV6-5
CSARPQSGNTEAFF TGCAGTGCTAGACCTCAAAGCGGGAACACTGAAGCTTTCTTT TRBJ1-1 . . TRBV20-1
CATSWTGGPHEYGYTF TGTGCCACCAGCTGGACAGGGGGCCCACATGAGTATGGCTACACCTTC TRBJ1-2 . TRBD1 TRBV24-1
CASSVDPRVDTEAFF TGTGCCAGCAGCGTAGATCCCAGGGTGGATACTGAAGCTTTCTTT TRBJ1-1 . . TRBV9
CASSFWTDSNQPQHF TGTGCCAGCAGTTTTTGGACAGATAGCAATCAGCCCCAGCATTTT TRBJ1-5 few . TRBV12-3/TRBV12-4
CASSAGSLGDTQYF TGTGCCAGCAGCGCCGGCTCCTTAGGGGATACGCAGTATTTT TRBJ2-3 few . TRBV9
CASSYGTGYDEQYF TGTGCCAGCAGCTACGGGACAGGGTACGACGAGCAGTACTTC TRBJ2-7 few TRBD1 TRBV7-9
CASSPIAARQGIQETQYF TGTGCCAGCTCACCAATAGCAGCTCGGCAGGGGATCCAAGAGACCCAGTACTTC TRBJ2-5 few . TRBV18
CASSRLGPPRGTDTQYF TGTGCCAGCAGCAGACTTGGGCCGCCCAGGGGCACAGATACGCAGTATTTT TRBJ2-3 . . TRBV7-2
CASSLALGTMDARGYTF TGTGCCAGCAGCCTTGCTTTAGGGACAATGGACGCGCGCGGCTACACCTTC TRBJ1-2 . . TRBV14
CASSPQQGKVVYEQYF TGTGCCAGCAGCCCGCAACAGGGCAAGGTTGTCTACGAGCAGTACTTC TRBJ2-7 . . TRBV28
CASSVTGTGDSPLHF TGTGCCAGCAGCGTAACCGGGACAGGGGACTCACCCCTCCACTTT TRBJ1-6 many TRBD1 TRBV9
CSVLWETVNTGELFF TGCAGCGTTTTGTGGGAGACAGTTAACACCGGGGAGCTGTTTTTT TRBJ2-2 . . TRBV29-1
CASSTTGPLNEQFF TGTGCCAGCAGTACGACAGGGCCCTTAAATGAGCAGTTCTTC TRBJ2-1 . TRBD1 TRBV12-3/TRBV12-4
CASSFSSTSYEQYF TGTGCCAGCAGCTTTTCCTCGACCTCCTACGAGCAGTACTTC TRBJ2-7 . . TRBV7-9